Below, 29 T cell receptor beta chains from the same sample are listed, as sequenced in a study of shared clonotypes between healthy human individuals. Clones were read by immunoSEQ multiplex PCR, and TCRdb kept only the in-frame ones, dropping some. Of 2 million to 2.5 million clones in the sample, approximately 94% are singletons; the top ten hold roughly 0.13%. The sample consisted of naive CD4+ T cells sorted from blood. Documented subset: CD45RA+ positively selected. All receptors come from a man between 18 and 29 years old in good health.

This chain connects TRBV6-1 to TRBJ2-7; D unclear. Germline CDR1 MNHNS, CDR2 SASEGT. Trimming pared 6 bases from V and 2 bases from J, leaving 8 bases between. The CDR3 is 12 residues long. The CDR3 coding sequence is TGTGCCAGCAGGGGCATAACCTACGAGCAGTACTTC. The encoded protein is CASRGITYEQYF.

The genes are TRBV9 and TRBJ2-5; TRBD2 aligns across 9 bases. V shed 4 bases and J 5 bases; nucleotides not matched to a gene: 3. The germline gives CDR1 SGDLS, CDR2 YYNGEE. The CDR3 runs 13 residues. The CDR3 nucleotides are TGTGCCAGCAGCAGCGGGGGGCGGGAGACCCAGTACTTC. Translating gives CASSSGGRETQYF.

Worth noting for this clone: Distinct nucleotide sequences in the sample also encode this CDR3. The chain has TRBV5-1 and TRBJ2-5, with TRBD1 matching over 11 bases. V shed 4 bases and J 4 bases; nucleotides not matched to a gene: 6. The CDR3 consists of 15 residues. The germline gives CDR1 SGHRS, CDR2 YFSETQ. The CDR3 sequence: CASSQGTGGGETQYF. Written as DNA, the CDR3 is TGCGCCAGCAGCCAGGGGACAGGGGGAGGAGAGACCCAGTACTTC.

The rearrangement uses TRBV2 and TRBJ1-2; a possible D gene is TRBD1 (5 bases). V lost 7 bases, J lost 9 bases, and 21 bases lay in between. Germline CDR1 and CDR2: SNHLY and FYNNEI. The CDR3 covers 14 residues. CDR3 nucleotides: TGTGCCAGCAACCTAGGGGTAACGAGAGGGAGCTACACCTTC. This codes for CASNLGVTRGSYTF. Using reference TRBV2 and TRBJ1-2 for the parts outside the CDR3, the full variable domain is EPEVTQTPSHQVTQMGQEVILRCVPISNHLYFYWYRQILGQKVEFLVSFYNNEISEKSEIFDDQFSVERPDGSNFTLKIRSTKLEDSAMYFCASNLGVTRGSYTFGSGTRLTVV.

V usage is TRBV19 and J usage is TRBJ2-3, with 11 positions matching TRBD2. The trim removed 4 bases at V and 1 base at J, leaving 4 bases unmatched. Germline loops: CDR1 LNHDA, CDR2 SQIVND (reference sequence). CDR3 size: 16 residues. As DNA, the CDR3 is TGTGCCAGTAGTAGGGGGGGACTAGCGGGCACAGATACGCAGTATTTT. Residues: CASSRGGLAGTDTQYF.

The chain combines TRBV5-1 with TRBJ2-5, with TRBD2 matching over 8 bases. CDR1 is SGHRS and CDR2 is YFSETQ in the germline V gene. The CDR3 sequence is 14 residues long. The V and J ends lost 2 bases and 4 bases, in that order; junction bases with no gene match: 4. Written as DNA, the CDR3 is TGCGCCAGCAGCTTACAAACTAGCGGAGAGACCCAGTACTTC. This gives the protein CASSLQTSGETQYF.

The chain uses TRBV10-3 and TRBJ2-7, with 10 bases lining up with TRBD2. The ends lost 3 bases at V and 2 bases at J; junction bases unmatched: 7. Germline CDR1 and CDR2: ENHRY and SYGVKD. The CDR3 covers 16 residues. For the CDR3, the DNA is TGTGCCATCAGTGATGACCTAGCGGGAGATGCCTACGAGCAGTACTTC. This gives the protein CAISDDLAGDAYEQYF.

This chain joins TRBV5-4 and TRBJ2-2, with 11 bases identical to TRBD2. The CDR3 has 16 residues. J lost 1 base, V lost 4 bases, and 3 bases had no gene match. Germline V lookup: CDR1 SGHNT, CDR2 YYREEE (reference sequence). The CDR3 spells CASSAGLAVNTGELFF. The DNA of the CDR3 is TGTGCCAGCAGCGCGGGACTAGCGGTGAACACCGGGGAGCTGTTTTTT.

CDR3 nucleotides: TGTGCCAGCAGTGGACGAAGAGCGACTAATGAAAAACTGTTTTTT. This gives the protein CASSGRRATNEKLFF. The V call is TRBV6-1, the J call TRBJ1-4; unclear D gene. The CDR3 extends over 15 amino acids. Deletions cut 4 bases from V and 2 bases from J, with 11 bases between. Germline V gene sequence: CDR1 MNHNS, CDR2 SASEGT.

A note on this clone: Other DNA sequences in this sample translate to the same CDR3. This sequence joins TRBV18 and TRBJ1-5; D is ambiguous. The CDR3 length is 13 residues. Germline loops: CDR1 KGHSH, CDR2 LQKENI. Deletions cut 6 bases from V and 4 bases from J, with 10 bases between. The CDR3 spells CASSPSGNQPQHF. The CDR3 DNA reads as TGTGCCAGCTCTCCCTCCGGGAATCAGCCCCAGCATTTT.

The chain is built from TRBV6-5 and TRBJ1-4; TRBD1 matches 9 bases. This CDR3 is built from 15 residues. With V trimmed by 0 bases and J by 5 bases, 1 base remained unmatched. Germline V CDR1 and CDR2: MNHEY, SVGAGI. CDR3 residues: CASSYSGTGNEKLFF. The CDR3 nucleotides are TGTGCCAGCAGTTACTCCGGGACAGGGAATGAAAAACTGTTTTTT.

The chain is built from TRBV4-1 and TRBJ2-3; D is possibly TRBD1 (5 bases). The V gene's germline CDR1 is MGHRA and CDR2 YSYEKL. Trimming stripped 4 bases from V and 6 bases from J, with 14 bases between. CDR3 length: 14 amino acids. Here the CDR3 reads CASSPWGSVDTQYF. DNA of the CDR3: TGCGCCAGCAGCCCCTGGGGCTCGGTCGATACGCAGTATTTT.

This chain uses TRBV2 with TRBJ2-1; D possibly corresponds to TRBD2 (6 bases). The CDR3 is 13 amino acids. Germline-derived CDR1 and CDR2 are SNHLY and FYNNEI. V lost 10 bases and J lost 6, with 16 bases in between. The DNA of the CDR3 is TGTGCCACCACCCGGGGAGGTATCAATGAGCAGTTCTTC. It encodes CATTRGGINEQFF.

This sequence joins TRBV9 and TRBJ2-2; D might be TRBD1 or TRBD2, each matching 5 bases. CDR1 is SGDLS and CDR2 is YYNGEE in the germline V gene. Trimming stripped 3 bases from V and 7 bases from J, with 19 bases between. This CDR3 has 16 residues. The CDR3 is CASSGPGPTSSGELFF. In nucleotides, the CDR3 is TGTGCCAGCAGCGGACCGGGGCCCACGAGTAGCGGGGAGCTGTTTTTT.

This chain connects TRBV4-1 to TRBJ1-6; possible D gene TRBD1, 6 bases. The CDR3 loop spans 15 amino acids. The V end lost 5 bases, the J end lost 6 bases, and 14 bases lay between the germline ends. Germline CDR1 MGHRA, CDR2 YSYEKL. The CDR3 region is CASSDLTGINSPLHF. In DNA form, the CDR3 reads TGCGCCAGCAGCGACCTAACAGGGATTAATTCACCCCTCCACTTT.

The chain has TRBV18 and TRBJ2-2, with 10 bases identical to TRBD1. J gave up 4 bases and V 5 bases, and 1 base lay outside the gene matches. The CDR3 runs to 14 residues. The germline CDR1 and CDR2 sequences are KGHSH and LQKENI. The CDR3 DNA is TGTGCCAGCTCATGGGACAGGGGCACCGGGGAGCTGTTTTTT. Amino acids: CASSWDRGTGELFF.

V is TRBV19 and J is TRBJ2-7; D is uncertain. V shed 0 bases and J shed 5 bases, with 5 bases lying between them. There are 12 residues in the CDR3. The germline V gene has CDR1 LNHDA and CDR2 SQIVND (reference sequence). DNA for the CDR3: TGTGCCAGTAGTATAGATCTGAACGAGCAGTACTTC. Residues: CASSIDLNEQYF.

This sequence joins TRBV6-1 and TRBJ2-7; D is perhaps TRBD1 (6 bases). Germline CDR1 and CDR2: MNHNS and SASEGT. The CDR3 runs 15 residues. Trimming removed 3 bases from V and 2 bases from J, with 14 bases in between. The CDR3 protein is CASSDKSTGPYEQYF. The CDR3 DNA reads TGTGCCAGCAGTGACAAATCGACAGGACCCTACGAGCAGTACTTC.

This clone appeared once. CDR3 protein: CASSPGGRNTEAFF. The CDR3 DNA sequence: TGCGCCAGCAGCCCAGGAGGTCGGAACACTGAAGCTTTCTTT. This sequence joins TRBV5-1 and TRBJ1-1; D is unclear. CDR1 and CDR2 from the germline V gene are SGHRS and YFSETQ. V lost 4 bases and J lost 1, with 11 bases in between. The CDR3 has 14 residues. Drawing the rest from reference TRBV5-1 and TRBJ1-1, the complete variable domain is KAGVTQTPRYLIKTRGQQVTLSCSPISGHRSVSWYQQTPGQGLQFLFEYFSETQRNKGNFPGRFSGRQFSNSRSEMNVSTLELGDSALYLCASSPGGRNTEAFFGQGTRLTVV.

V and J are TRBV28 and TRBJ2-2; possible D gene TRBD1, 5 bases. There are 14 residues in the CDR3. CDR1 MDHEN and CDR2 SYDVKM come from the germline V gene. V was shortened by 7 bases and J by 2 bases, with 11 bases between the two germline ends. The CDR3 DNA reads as TGTGCCAGCACCAGGACACAAAACACCGGGGAGCTGTTTTTT. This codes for CASTRTQNTGELFF.

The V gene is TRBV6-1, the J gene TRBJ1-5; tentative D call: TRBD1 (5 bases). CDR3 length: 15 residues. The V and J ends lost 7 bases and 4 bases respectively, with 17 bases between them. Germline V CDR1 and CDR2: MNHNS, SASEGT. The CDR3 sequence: CASTAEQGPNQPQHF. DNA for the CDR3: TGTGCCAGCACCGCTGAGCAGGGCCCTAATCAGCCCCAGCATTTT.

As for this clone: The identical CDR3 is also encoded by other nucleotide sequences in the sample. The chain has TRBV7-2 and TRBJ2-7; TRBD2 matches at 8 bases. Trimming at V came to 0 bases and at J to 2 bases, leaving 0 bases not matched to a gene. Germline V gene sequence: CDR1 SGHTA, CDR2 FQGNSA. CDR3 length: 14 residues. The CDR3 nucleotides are TGTGCCAGCAGCTTAGCACTAGCGGCCTACGAGCAGTACTTC. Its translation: CASSLALAAYEQYF. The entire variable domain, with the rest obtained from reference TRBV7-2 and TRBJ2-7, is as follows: GAGVSQSPSNKVTEKGKDVELRCDPISGHTALYWYRQSLGQGLEFLIYFQGNSAPDKSGLPSDRFSAERTGGSVSTLTIQRTQQEDSAVYLCASSLALAAYEQYFGPGTRLTVT.

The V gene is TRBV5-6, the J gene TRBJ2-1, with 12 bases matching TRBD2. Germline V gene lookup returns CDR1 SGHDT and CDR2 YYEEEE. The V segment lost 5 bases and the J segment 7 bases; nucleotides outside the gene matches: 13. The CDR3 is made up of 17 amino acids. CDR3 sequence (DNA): TGTGCCAGCAGTATGAGGACTAGCGGGACCCTAAGGAATGAGCAGTTCTTC. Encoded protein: CASSMRTSGTLRNEQFF. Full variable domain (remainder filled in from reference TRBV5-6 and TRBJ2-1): DAGVTQSPTHLIKTRGQQVTLRCSPKSGHDTVSWYQQALGQGPQFIFQYYEEEERQRGNFPDRFSGHQFPNYSSELNVNALLLGDSALYLCASSMRTSGTLRNEQFFGPGTRLTVL.

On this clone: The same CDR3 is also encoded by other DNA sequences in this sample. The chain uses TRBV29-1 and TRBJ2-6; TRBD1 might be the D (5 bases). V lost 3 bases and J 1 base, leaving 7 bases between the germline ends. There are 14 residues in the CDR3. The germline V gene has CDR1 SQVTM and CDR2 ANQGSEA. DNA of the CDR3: TGCAGCGTTGATAGGGGTTCTGGGGCCAACGTCCTGACTTTC. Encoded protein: CSVDRGSGANVLTF.

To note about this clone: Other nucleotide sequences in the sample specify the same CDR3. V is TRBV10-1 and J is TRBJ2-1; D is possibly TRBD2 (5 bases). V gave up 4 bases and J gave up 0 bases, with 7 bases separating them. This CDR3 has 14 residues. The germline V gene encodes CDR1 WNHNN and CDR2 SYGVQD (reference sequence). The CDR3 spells CASSGGSSYNEQFF. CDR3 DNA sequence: TGCGCCAGCAGTGGAGGGAGCTCCTACAATGAGCAGTTCTTC.

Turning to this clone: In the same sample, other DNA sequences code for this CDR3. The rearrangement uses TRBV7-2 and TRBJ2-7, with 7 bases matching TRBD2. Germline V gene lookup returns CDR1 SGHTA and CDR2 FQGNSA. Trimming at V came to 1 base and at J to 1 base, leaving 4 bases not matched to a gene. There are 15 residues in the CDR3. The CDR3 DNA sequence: TGTGCCAGCAGCTTAGAGCTAGCGGCTTCCTACGAGCAGTACTTC. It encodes CASSLELAASYEQYF.

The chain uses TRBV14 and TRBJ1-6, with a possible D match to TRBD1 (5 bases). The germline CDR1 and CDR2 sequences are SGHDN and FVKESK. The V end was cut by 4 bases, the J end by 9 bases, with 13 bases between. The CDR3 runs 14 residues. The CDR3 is CASSLILGASPLHF. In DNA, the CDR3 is TGTGCCAGCAGCCTTATCCTCGGGGCTTCACCCCTCCACTTT.

The CDR3 sequence is CASSLAAFQSDTQYF. In nucleotides, the CDR3 is TGTGCCAGCAGTTTGGCGGCTTTCCAATCAGATACGCAGTATTTT. The chain joins TRBV28 to TRBJ2-3; D ambiguous. The germline gives CDR1 MDHEN, CDR2 SYDVKM. Trimming left V 3 bases short and J 4 bases short, with 14 bases between. CDR3 length equals 15 residues.

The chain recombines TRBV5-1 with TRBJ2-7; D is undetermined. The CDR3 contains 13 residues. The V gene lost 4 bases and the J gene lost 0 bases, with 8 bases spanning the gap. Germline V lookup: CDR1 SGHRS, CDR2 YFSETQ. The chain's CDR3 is CASSGLSSYEQYF. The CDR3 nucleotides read TGCGCCAGCAGCGGTTTGAGCTCCTACGAGCAGTACTTC.